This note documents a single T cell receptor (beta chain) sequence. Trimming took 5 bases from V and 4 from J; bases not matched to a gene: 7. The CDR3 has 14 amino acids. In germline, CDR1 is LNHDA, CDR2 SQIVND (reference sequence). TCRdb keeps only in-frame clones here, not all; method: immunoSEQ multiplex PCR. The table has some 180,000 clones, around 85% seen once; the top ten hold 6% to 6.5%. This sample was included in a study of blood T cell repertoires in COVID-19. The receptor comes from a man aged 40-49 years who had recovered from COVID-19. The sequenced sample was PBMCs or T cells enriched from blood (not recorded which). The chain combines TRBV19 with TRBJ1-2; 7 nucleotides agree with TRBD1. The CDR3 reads CASSSQGIGYGYTF. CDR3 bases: TGTGCCAGTAGTTCACAGGGGATCGGCTATGGCTACACCTTC.